A single sample is the source of the 32 T cell receptor beta chains below, sequenced in a study of a mutant IDH1 vaccine in newly diagnosed glioma. The sample's time point: week 11, during vaccination. With topical imiquimod, each dose of the vaccine consisted of 300 ug of mutant IDH1 20-mer peptide. Profiling relied on immunoSEQ multiplex PCR, and the TCRdb table lists in-frame clones only, not all of them. This table holds tens of thousands of clones, 55% to 75% found once. These TCRs' antigens remain unknown. The sample in question was peripheral blood mononuclear cells (PBMCs), obtained from a glioma patient whose treatment included an IDH1 peptide vaccine. Every receptor here comes from a man aged 18 to 30 with glioma. Some clones in this sample may be carry-over from other donors' samples.

The chain uses TRBV9 and TRBJ1-2; 7 bases agree with TRBD1. The germline CDR1 and CDR2 sequences are SGDLS and YYNGEE. CDR3 length equals 17 residues. The V segment lost 0 bases and the J segment 6 bases; nucleotides outside the gene matches: 14. The CDR3 DNA reads TGTGCCAGCAGCGTAGCTAGTTTGGCAGGGGGGGAAAATGGCTACACCTTC. Translating gives CASSVASLAGGENGYTF.

The chain carries TRBV10-3 and TRBJ2-5; D is possibly TRBD2 (6 bases). CDR3 length: 13 residues. The V end lost 4 bases, the J end lost 3 bases, and 9 bases lay between the germline ends. Germline V gene sequence: CDR1 ENHRY, CDR2 SYGVKD. CDR3: CAISAGVEETQYF. In DNA, the CDR3 is TGTGCCATCAGTGCGGGGGTGGAAGAGACCCAGTACTTC.

This clone has a handful of counts. This chain connects TRBV6-5 to TRBJ1-2; TRBD1 matches at 7 bases. The CDR3 contains 14 residues. Per the germline V gene, CDR1 is MNHEY and CDR2 is SVGAGI. Trimming at V came to 6 bases and at J to 0 bases, leaving 4 bases not matched to a gene. CDR3 bases: TGTGCCAGCAGCGGGACAGACGCTAACTATGGCTACACCTTC. Translated, it gives CASSGTDANYGYTF.

The chain carries TRBV7-2 and TRBJ2-7; D is perhaps TRBD2 (5 bases). Per germline, CDR1 SGHTA and CDR2 FQGNSA. The CDR3 runs to 16 residues. Trimming pared 1 base from V and 4 bases from J, leaving 17 bases between. CDR3 protein: CASSLGRTGLGYEQYF. The CDR3 nucleotides read TGTGCCAGCAGCTTAGGGAGGACGGGCCTGGGTTACGAGCAGTACTTC.

The genes are TRBV19 and TRBJ2-2, with TRBD1 matching over 7 bases. CDR1 LNHDA and CDR2 SQIVND come from the germline V gene (reference sequence). This CDR3 spans 14 amino acids. V trimming: 8 bases; J trimming: 3 bases; junction bases outside the gene matches: 6. This chain's CDR3 is CASYRGGYTGELFF. The CDR3 bases are TGTGCCAGTTACAGGGGCGGGTACACCGGGGAGCTGTTTTTT.

V usage is TRBV7-2 and J usage is TRBJ2-2; the match to TRBD2 covers 7 bases. V was pared by 3 bases and J by 1 base, with 5 bases of the junction left unmatched. This CDR3 spans 16 amino acids. The germline CDR1 and CDR2 sequences are SGHTA and FQGNSA. CDR3 bases: TGTGCCAGCAGCTTCGGCGGGGGTCTGAACACCGGGGAGCTGTTTTTT. This sequence encodes CASSFGGGLNTGELFF. The full variable domain, with the rest looked up from reference TRBV7-2 and TRBJ2-2, is GAGVSQSPSNKVTEKGKDVELRCDPISGHTALYWYRQSLGQGLEFLIYFQGNSAPDKSGLPSDRFSAERTGGSVSTLTIQRTQQEDSAVYLCASSFGGGLNTGELFFGEGSRLTVL.

The chain uses TRBV5-6 and TRBJ2-1, with 9 nucleotides matching TRBD2. This CDR3 region has 15 residues. CDR1 and CDR2 from the germline V gene are SGHDT and YYEEEE. With 2 bases clipped from V and 8 bases from J, the junction kept 8 bases outside the gene matches. Here the CDR3 reads CASSLLEVAGDEQFF. In nucleotides, the CDR3 is TGTGCCAGCAGCTTATTGGAGGTAGCGGGAGATGAGCAGTTCTTC.

This clone turned up a few times. The chain combines TRBV7-9 with TRBJ1-2, with D hard to call. This CDR3 has 14 residues. V lost 1 base, J lost 3 bases, and 9 bases lay in between. Germline CDR1 and CDR2: SEHNR and FQNEAQ (reference sequence). The CDR3 protein is CASSLEGRHYGYTF. The CDR3 bases are TGTGCCAGCAGCTTAGAAGGACGGCACTATGGCTACACCTTC.

The CDR3 here is CASSFEESSYEQYF. In DNA, the CDR3 is TGTGCCAGCAGCTTTGAGGAGTCTTCGTACGAGCAGTACTTC. This chain uses TRBV7-8 with TRBJ2-7; D ambiguous. CDR1 and CDR2 from the germline V gene are SGHVS and FQNEAQ. V lost 3 bases, J lost 4 bases, and 13 bases lay in between. CDR3 size: 14 residues.

J is TRBJ2-7 and V is TRBV29-1, with D perhaps TRBD1 (5 bases). V shed 6 bases and J shed 5 bases, with 17 bases lying between them. This CDR3 has 13 residues. CDR1 and CDR2 from the germline V gene are SQVTM and ANQGSEA. CDR3 protein: CSVTGGRVHEQYF. For the CDR3, the DNA is TGCAGCGTAACCGGTGGCAGGGTACACGAGCAGTACTTC.

This clone was seen a handful of times. The chain carries TRBV18 and TRBJ2-3; 7 positions match TRBD1. The V and J ends lost 3 bases and 6 bases, in that order; junction bases with no gene match: 9. The germline CDR1 and CDR2 sequences are KGHSH and LQKENI. This CDR3 spans 15 amino acids. Here the CDR3 reads CASSPMKGALDTQYF. The CDR3 DNA sequence: TGTGCCAGCTCACCGATGAAGGGGGCGCTGGATACGCAGTATTTT.

V and J are TRBV7-9 and TRBJ1-1; D might be TRBD1 (6 bases). Germline CDR1 and CDR2: SEHNR and FQNEAQ (reference sequence). The V gene lost 5 bases and the J gene lost 2 bases, with 12 bases spanning the gap. CDR3 length: 14 residues. The CDR3: CASSLRGPNTEAFF. Written as DNA, the CDR3 is TGTGCCAGCAGCCTCAGGGGACCTAACACTGAAGCTTTCTTT. The entire variable domain, with the rest obtained from reference TRBV7-9 and TRBJ1-1, is as follows: DTGVSQNPRHKITKRGQNVTFRCDPISEHNRLYWYRQTLGQGPEFLTYFQNEAQLEKSRLLSDRFSAERPKGSFSTLEIQRTEQGDSAMYLCASSLRGPNTEAFFGQGTRLTVV.

The chain employs TRBV10-3 and TRBJ2-1, with a tentative D call TRBD2 (6 bases). The CDR3 is 11 amino acids. Between the trimmed V and J ends, which lost 4 bases and 13 bases, there was a span of 11 bases. The germline V gene has CDR1 ENHRY and CDR2 SYGVKD. The CDR3 nucleotides read TGTGCCATCAGTGGCCGGGACTTACAGTTCTTC. Its translation: CAISGRDLQFF.

The genes are TRBV6-5 and TRBJ2-7; the D gene is possibly TRBD2 (5 bases). The CDR3 is 15 amino acids. Trimming took off 6 bases at V and 4 bases at J, with 19 bases between the two ends. The germline V gene encodes CDR1 MNHEY and CDR2 SVGAGI. The CDR3 region has the DNA TGTGCCAGCAGACACAAGAGGGATCCAAATTACGAGCAGTACTTC. This sequence encodes CASRHKRDPNYEQYF.

V and J are TRBV4-3 and TRBJ1-2; no firm D call. Trimming removed 0 bases from V and 8 bases from J, with 10 bases in between. This CDR3 comprises 13 residues. CDR1 and CDR2 from the germline V gene are LGHNA and YSLEER. The CDR3 DNA reads TGCGCCAGCAGCCAAGAAGGGCTTTGGGGCTACACCTTC. Protein product: CASSQEGLWGYTF.

This clone was picked up a small number of times. The CDR3 protein is CASSRSPGVNSPLHF. In DNA form, the CDR3 reads TGTGCCAGCAGTCGCTCACCCGGGGTGAATTCACCCCTCCACTTT. The chain carries TRBV6-5 and TRBJ1-6; D unclear. Per germline, CDR1 MNHEY and CDR2 SVGAGI. The V gene lost 5 bases and the J gene lost 7 bases, with 15 bases spanning the gap. The CDR3 contains 15 residues.

The chain uses TRBV2 and TRBJ1-3; no firm D call. The CDR3 runs to 16 residues. Germline V CDR1 and CDR2: SNHLY, FYNNEI. V lost 2 bases and J 2 bases, leaving 13 bases between the germline ends. CDR3 region: CASSEFGRRAGNTIYF. The CDR3 bases are TGTGCCAGCAGTGAATTCGGGCGGCGCGCTGGAAACACCATATATTTT.

V and J are TRBV28 and TRBJ1-5, with no clear D. The CDR3 runs 17 residues. V shed 4 bases and J shed 0 bases, with 16 bases lying between them. Germline V lookup: CDR1 MDHEN, CDR2 SYDVKM. The CDR3 DNA sequence: TGTGCCAGCAGTTCAGCCGGGGATAGCTCTAGCAATCAGCCCCAGCATTTT. Translation gives CASSSAGDSSSNQPQHF.

This clone was picked up a small number of times. The rearrangement joins TRBV5-4 to TRBJ2-2, with a tentative D call TRBD1 (5 bases). The germline gives CDR1 SGHNT, CDR2 YYREEE (reference sequence). V was pared by 5 bases and J by 1 base, with 15 bases between. This CDR3 has 16 amino acids. CDR3 protein: CASRYRTTGNTGELFF. CDR3 DNA sequence: TGTGCCAGCAGATACCGGACAACAGGGAACACCGGGGAGCTGTTTTTT. Combining the CDR3 with reference TRBV5-4 and TRBJ2-2 gives the whole variable domain ETGVTQSPTHLIKTRGQQVTLRCSSQSGHNTVSWYQQALGQGPQFIFQYYREEENGRGNFPPRFSGLQFPNYSSELNVNALELDDSALYLCASRYRTTGNTGELFFGEGSRLTVL.

The chain links TRBV6-5 to TRBJ2-7; the D gene is possibly TRBD2 (6 bases). The V gene lost 2 bases and the J gene lost 4 bases, with 15 bases spanning the gap. CDR1 and CDR2 from the germline V gene are MNHEY and SVGAGI. The CDR3 sequence is 15 residues long. CDR3 in DNA: TGTGCCAGCAGTTACGGTGGAGGGGTATTATACGAGCAGTACTTC. As protein: CASSYGGGVLYEQYF.

This chain connects TRBV19 to TRBJ2-7; 7 bases map to TRBD1. This CDR3 has 13 residues. V trimming: 6 bases; J trimming: 2 bases; junction bases outside the gene matches: 4. Germline lookup yields CDR1 LNHDA and CDR2 SQIVND (reference sequence). The CDR3 loop is CASSLGQPYEQYF. CDR3 in DNA: TGTGCCAGTAGCCTGGGACAGCCCTACGAGCAGTACTTC.

This clone was counted once. This chain uses TRBV6-5 with TRBJ2-5; no definite D call. The CDR3 is made up of 16 amino acids. Trimming cost V 2 bases and J 2 bases, with 15 bases left between them. The germline CDR1 and CDR2 sequences are MNHEY and SVGAGI. CDR3 sequence (DNA): TGTGCCAGCAGTTACGGGTTCGCGGCAGAACAAGAGACCCAGTACTTC. This codes for CASSYGFAAEQETQYF.

The genes are TRBV7-8 and TRBJ2-7, with TRBD1 matching over 7 bases. With 2 bases clipped from V and 2 bases from J, the junction kept 6 bases outside the gene matches. The CDR3 has 15 amino acids. Germline V lookup: CDR1 SGHVS, CDR2 FQNEAQ. CDR3 DNA: TGTGCCAGCAGCTTATTTACAGGGGCTACCTACGAGCAGTACTTC. This encodes CASSLFTGATYEQYF.

This rearrangement joins TRBV6-6 to TRBJ2-7; 9 bases agree with TRBD1. The CDR3 runs to 15 residues. Germline V CDR1 and CDR2: MNHNY, SVGAGI (reference sequence). V trimming: 6 bases; J trimming: 5 bases; junction bases outside the gene matches: 11. CDR3 region: CASSDRGAPGHEQYF. In nucleotides, the CDR3 is TGTGCCAGCAGCGACAGGGGGGCCCCGGGCCACGAGCAGTACTTC.

This clone was observed a handful of times. The rearrangement joins TRBV5-1 to TRBJ1-6; D remains unclear. V was trimmed by 4 bases and J by 7 bases, leaving 15 bases between them. The CDR3 runs 15 residues. Germline V gene data show CDR1 as SGHRS and CDR2 as YFSETQ. The CDR3 DNA reads as TGCGCCAGCAGCCGACACGACCTGGGGAATTCACCCCTCCACTTT. This codes for CASSRHDLGNSPLHF.

V is TRBV6-5 and J is TRBJ2-7; maybe TRBD1 (6 bases). Germline-derived CDR1 and CDR2 are MNHEY and SVGAGI. The CDR3 loop spans 14 amino acids. V was trimmed by 2 bases and J by 6 bases, leaving 14 bases between them. CDR3 protein: CASSYDGGRVEQYF. The CDR3 DNA is TGTGCCAGCAGTTACGATGGGGGCCGGGTCGAGCAGTACTTC.

The rearrangement links TRBV9 to TRBJ1-1; TRBD1 aligns across 7 bases. Losses at the gene ends were 3 bases for V and 4 bases for J; bases not matched to a gene: 9. The CDR3 loop spans 15 amino acids. Germline loops: CDR1 SGDLS, CDR2 YYNGEE. For the CDR3, the DNA is TGTGCCAGCAGCGGGCCTCAGGGGGTCGCCACTGAAGCTTTCTTT. Residues: CASSGPQGVATEAFF.

V usage is TRBV5-1 and J usage is TRBJ2-1; D unresolved. Germline lookup yields CDR1 SGHRS and CDR2 YFSETQ. Between the trimmed V and J ends, which lost 5 bases and 4 bases, there was a span of 4 bases. The CDR3 is made up of 11 amino acids. CDR3: CASRSYNEQFF. CDR3 coding DNA: TGCGCCAGCAGATCTTACAATGAGCAGTTCTTC.

The gene calls are TRBV9 and TRBJ2-2; the D is unclear. There are 12 residues in the CDR3. V lost 4 bases to trimming and J lost 4 bases, with 5 bases between them. From germline, CDR1 is SGDLS and CDR2 YYNGEE. CDR3 coding DNA: TGTGCCAGCAGCCCCTTCACCGGGGAGCTGTTTTTT. This sequence encodes CASSPFTGELFF.

The chain combines TRBV7-3 with TRBJ1-2, with D possibly TRBD1 on 6 matching bases. The CDR3 sequence is 16 residues long. Trimming left V 3 bases short and J 8 bases short, with 22 bases between. Germline assignment: CDR1 SGHTA and CDR2 FQGTGA. DNA for the CDR3: TGTGCCAGCAGCTTGTTACCCAGAGGACAGCTGAGCGGCTACACCTTC. Its translation is CASSLLPRGQLSGYTF.

The chain employs TRBV4-3 and TRBJ1-3, with TRBD1 matching over 9 bases. Germline V gene data show CDR1 as LGHNA and CDR2 as YSLEER. CDR3 length equals 16 residues. Losses at the gene ends were 4 bases for V and 4 bases for J; bases not matched to a gene: 8. CDR3 DNA sequence: TGCGCCAGCAGCCCCGGGACAGGGATTCGAGGAAACACCATATATTTT. This encodes CASSPGTGIRGNTIYF.

DNA of the CDR3: TGTGCCAGCTCACCGGCAGGAAACACCATATATTTT. Translation gives CASSPAGNTIYF. The chain is built from TRBV18 and TRBJ1-3; D gene ambiguous. V dropped 3 bases and J dropped 4 bases, with 4 bases sitting between them. Germline assignment: CDR1 KGHSH and CDR2 LQKENI. The CDR3 spans 12 residues.